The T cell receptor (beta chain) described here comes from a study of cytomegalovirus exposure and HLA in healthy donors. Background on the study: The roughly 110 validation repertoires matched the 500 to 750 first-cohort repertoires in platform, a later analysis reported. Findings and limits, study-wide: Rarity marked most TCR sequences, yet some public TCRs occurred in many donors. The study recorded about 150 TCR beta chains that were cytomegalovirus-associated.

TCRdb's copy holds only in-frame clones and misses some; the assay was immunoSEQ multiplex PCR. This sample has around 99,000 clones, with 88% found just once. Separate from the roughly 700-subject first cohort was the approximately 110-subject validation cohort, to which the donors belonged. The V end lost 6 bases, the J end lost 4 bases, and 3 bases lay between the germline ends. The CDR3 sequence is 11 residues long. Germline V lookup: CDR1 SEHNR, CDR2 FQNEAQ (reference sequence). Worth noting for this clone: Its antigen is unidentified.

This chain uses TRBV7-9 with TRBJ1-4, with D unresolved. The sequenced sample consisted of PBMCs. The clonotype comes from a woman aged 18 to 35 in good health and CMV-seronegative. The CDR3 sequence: CASSYNEKLFF. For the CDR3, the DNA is TGTGCCAGCAGTTATAATGAAAAACTGTTTTTT.